The count of the clone carrying this TCR beta chain is one. At one end, the junction sequence differs from germline, possibly due to a read error. CDR1 and CDR2 from the germline V gene are SQVTM and ANQGSEA. This CDR3 has 12 residues. This record belongs to a study of tumor-infiltrating lymphocytes in primary liver carcinoma. Joint extraction of RNA and DNA used roughly 18-34 mg of bulk tissue that was unsorted. A primer matching the constant region was used to make TCR beta cDNA from about 500 ng of total RNA. Libraries covering TCR beta were generated through three nested multiplex PCR rounds (using a slightly modified ARM-PCR). The study ran its first two PCR rounds for nine to ten cycles each, using TRBV1-TRBV30 forward primers and a C-beta reverse primer. TCRdb re-called the multiplex PCR reads with MiXCR, one entry per CDR3 protein. The table shows roughly 120,000 distinct CDR3 sequences, with 60% to 70% occurring only once.

The sequence came from a woman between 55 and 75 years old with primary liver carcinoma and hepatitis B virus infection. The rearrangement links TRBV29-1 to TRBJ2-3; D may be TRBD1 (5 bases). The sample comprised liver tumor tissue from sampling region 1. Subset in this sample: tumor region T1, superior pole. Here the CDR3 reads CCVETRADTQYF. The CDR3 DNA reads TGCTGCGTTGAGACCAGGGCAGATACGCAGTATTTT.